This TCR beta chain is drawn from a study of T cells in Graves' hyperthyroidism and ophthalmopathy. Study-wide results and limits: Ophthalmopathy cases were set apart from stable hyperthyroidism by a 13 V-J model. The blood repertoire included most of the expanded thyroid clonotypes above 0.001.

The sample holds many counts of this clonotype. Its antigen remains unidentified. Patients with uncontrolled infections, other autoimmune diseases, pregnancy or lactation were excluded. TCR beta CDR3 sequences were amplified from RNA transcripts. The TCR CDR3 was amplified in a first-round RT-PCR using the HTBI primer set. TCRdb reprocessed the multiplex PCR reads with MiXCR, giving one entry per CDR3 protein. Seen here are 550,000 to 700,000 distinct CDR3 sequences, about 43% observed once, and the top ten hold roughly 20%. Sequenced sample: peripheral blood or thyroid tissue (not recorded which). The TCR originated in an adult woman with Graves' disease, either hyperthyroidism or ophthalmopathy (not recorded which).

The CDR3 DNA reads as TGCAGTGAGAGAACAGGGACGACGGGGAGCTCCTATAATTCACCCCTCCACTTT. Protein: CSERTGTTGSSYNSPLHF. V is TRBV20-1 and J is TRBJ1-6; the D gene is possibly TRBD1 (6 bases). Germline values: CDR1 DFQATT, CDR2 SNEGSKA (reference sequence). This CDR3 comprises 18 residues. The germline V and J ends were trimmed by 7 bases and 0 bases, with 22 bases remaining between them.